This entry concerns a single T cell receptor beta chain. Its antigen is not yet known. No quality values exist for individual bases; no much larger clone is one base distant. In the prospective study, participants were about 18 to 90 years old, resided in approximately 25 geographic areas of the United States, and were enrolled through a virtual design. In the prospective study, cohorts were assigned on the basis of participant-reported clinical history obtained from a screening survey and a study questionnaire. A participant counted as exposed if, within 2 weeks of entering the study, that participant had been in contact with someone who had a PCR-confirmed or clinician-diagnosed COVID-19 case. Mobile phlebotomists in the prospective study collected whole blood, serum and a nasopharyngeal or oropharyngeal swab from every participant. Over a roughly 2-month period, participants in the prospective study had the option of providing additional blood draws and questionnaires. Before DNA extraction, prospective study blood samples were shipped either frozen or at room temperature.

These data are taken from a study of blood T cell repertoires in COVID-19 (TCRdb year 2020). Regarding the research as a whole: Samples from collaborators originated in the United States, Italy and Spain and spanned both the acute and convalescent phases of COVID-19. Deeply sampled blood TCRbeta repertoires from subjects exposed to, actively infected with, or recovered from COVID-19 were included in the dataset. HLA class I and class II types, where available, came from metadata supplied by the sample provider rather than from assay-based typing. Samples came from the ongoing ImmuneRACE study (first 160 participants) plus 1,254 subjects from 6 global collaborators. The repertoires were made available in a free public database intended to serve as a resource for research on the immune response to SARS-CoV-2. The prospective study material was composed of cDNA or gDNA derived from T cells, B-cell-depleted T cells, or PBMCs. Nearly every sample came with metadata listing a de-identified subject ID, COVID-19 status, age in years and sex.

General findings and caveats noted by the study authors: The amount of clinical and demographic metadata varied by source and participant and was provided uncurated.

The immunoSEQ Assay, a bias-controlled multiplex PCR, was used to amplify TCRbeta CDR3 regions from genomic DNA. The published analysis was carried out like this. Nucleated cell counts per sample were estimated from amplification of reference gene primers within the assay. Sequence reads were collapsed and filtered to measure the absolute abundance of every unique TCRbeta CDR3 rearrangement. Productive Simpson clonality was computed per sample as the square root of Simpson's diversity index over productive rearrangements. TCRdb limited this immuneACCESS table to in-frame rearrangements with V and J called. A share of clones is missing; checked studies link under half to unresolved V genes, and the rest is unexplained. From that table come the V and J calls and clone size; the DNA was used to work out D and trimming. This sample lists 150,000 to 200,000 clones; over 70% were detected once. The ten largest clones take up approximately 5.3% of the sample.

From cysteine to phenylalanine, the CDR3 is 15 amino acids long. The entry retains the CDR3 DNA only, 45 bases that are in frame from base 1. Taken from the germline V gene (reference sequence), the CDR1 and CDR2 loops are MNHEY and SMNVEV. V is reduced by 3 bases and J by 8 bases, leaving a spacing of 19 bases between them. The receptor comes from a man between 65 and 85 years old who had been exposed to COVID-19. In this chain, TRBV27 is recombined with TRBJ1-2; tentative D gene TRBD1, with 6 bases matching. The sample consisted of PBMCs or T cells enriched from blood (not recorded which). The DNA reads TGTGCCAGCAGTTTCCTTCGAGGGGGATTCCAGGGCTACACCTTC. The resulting protein is CASSFLRGGFQGYTF.